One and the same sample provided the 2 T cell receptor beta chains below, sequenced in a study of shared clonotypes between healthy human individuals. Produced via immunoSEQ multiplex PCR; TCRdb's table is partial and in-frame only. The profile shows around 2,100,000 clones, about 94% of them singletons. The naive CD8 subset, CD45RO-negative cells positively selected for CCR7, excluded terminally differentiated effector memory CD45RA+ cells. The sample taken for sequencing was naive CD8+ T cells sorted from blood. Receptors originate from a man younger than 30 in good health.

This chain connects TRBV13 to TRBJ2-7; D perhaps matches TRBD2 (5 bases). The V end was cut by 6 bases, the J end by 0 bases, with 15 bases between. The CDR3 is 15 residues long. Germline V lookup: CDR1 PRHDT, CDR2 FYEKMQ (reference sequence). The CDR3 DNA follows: TGTGCCAGCAGTGCGGGCCCCTCGAGCTCCTACGAGCAGTACTTC. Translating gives CASSAGPSSSYEQYF.

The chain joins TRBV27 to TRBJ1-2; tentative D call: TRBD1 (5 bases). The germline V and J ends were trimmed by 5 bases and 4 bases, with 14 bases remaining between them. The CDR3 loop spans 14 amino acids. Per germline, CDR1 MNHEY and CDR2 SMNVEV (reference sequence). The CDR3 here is CASSPTFDSYGYTF. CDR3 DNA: TGTGCCAGCAGTCCAACGTTCGACAGCTATGGCTACACCTTC.